This T cell receptor beta chain was recorded in a study of OX40 agonist ivuxolimab in advanced cancers. Overall study context: With a range of roughly 20 to 80, age averaged approximately 55 years, and around 83% were male. Checkpoint inhibitors had been given previously to approximately 41% of patients.

Study-level findings and limits: Dosing at 0.1 to 3.0 mg/kg was accompanied by clonal expansion of CD4+ and CD8+ blood T cells by week 6.

Note on this clone: Its antigen remains unknown.

Profiled with immunoSEQ multiplex PCR; TCRdb holds only in-frame clones, not every one. The sample has about 79,000 clones; 70% to 90% are singletons. The source is an adult with an advanced solid tumor such as melanoma, head and neck, liver or kidney cancer. This specimen was CD4+ or CD8+ T cells sorted from blood, taken in a trial of the OX40 agonist ivuxolimab.

The CDR3 here is CASRPRGGSYEQYF. The CDR3 bases are TGTGCCAGCAGACCCAGGGGCGGGAGCTACGAGCAGTACTTC. This chain links TRBV28 with TRBJ2-5; D may be TRBD2 (7 bases). The closer fit of TRBJ2-7 to the DNA end suggests the J call may be wrong. There are 14 residues in the CDR3. Per germline, CDR1 MDHEN and CDR2 SYDVKM.